This TCR beta chain is drawn from a study of T cells in Graves' hyperthyroidism and ophthalmopathy. Points from the study as a whole: Progression to ophthalmopathy was predicted a median of 6.5 months early.

This clonotype was picked up many times. What it binds is not known. V lost 0 bases, J lost 5 bases, and 12 bases stayed unmatched. The CDR3 sequence is 17 residues long. CDR1 and CDR2 (germline): SGHAT, FQNNGV. There were TCR beta CDR3 regions amplified from RNA transcripts. When the TCR CDR3 underwent first-round RT-PCR, the HTBI primer set was used. MiXCR, run by TCRdb on the multiplex PCR reads, gives a single entry per CDR3 protein. The table lists roughly 280,000 distinct CDR3 sequences, about 15% of them singletons. Sequencing was carried out using blood. The TCR comes from a woman aged 55-69 years with Graves' ophthalmopathy. The genes are TRBV11-2 and TRBJ2-7, with 8 bases identical to TRBD2. The CDR3 loop is CASSLDMPRGGMDEQYF. CDR3 nucleotide sequence: TGTGCCAGCAGCTTAGATATGCCCCGGGGGGGCATGGACGAGCAGTACTTC. The variable domain in full, completed from reference TRBV11-2 and TRBJ2-7, reads EAGVAQSPRYKIIEKRQSVAFWCNPISGHATLYWYQQILGQGPKLLIQFQNNGVVDDSQLPKDRFSAERLKGVDSTLKIQPAKLEDSAVYLCASSLDMPRGGMDEQYFGPGTRLTVT.